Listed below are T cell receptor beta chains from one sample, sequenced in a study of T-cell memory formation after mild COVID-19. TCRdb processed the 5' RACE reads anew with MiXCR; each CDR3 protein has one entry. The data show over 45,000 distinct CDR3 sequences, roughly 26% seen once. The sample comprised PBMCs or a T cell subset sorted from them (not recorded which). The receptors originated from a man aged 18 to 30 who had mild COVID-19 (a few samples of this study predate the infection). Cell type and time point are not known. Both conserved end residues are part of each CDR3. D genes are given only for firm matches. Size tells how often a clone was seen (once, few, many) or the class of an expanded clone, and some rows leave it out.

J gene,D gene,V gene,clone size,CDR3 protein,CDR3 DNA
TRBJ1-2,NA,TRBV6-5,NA,CASSPSKTGGYTF,TGTGCCAGCAGCCCCTCTAAGACCGGTGGCTACACCTTC
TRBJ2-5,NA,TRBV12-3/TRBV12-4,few,CASSRREGGARGQETQYF,TGTGCCAGCAGTCGGCGCGAGGGTGGGGCGCGGGGCCAAGAGACCCAGTACTTC
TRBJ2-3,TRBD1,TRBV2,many,CARGQGSRDTQYF,TGTGCCAGGGGACAGGGATCCAGAGATACGCAGTATTTT
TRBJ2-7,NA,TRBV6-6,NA,CASSLAREQYF,TGTGCCAGCAGTCTCGCCCGGGAGCAGTACTTC
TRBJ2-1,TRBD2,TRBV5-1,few,CASSIGLAGEYNEQFF,TGCGCCAGCAGCATAGGACTAGCGGGGGAGTACAATGAGCAGTTCTTC
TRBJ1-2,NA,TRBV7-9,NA,CASSLVGTGISSTF,NA
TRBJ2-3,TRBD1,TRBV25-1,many,CASSEKDRSTDTQYF,TGTGCCAGCAGTGAAAAGGACAGGAGCACAGATACGCAGTATTTT
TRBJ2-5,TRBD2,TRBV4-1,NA,CASSQELAGEQETQYF,TGCGCCAGCAGCCAAGAGCTAGCGGGGGAACAAGAGACCCAGTACTTC
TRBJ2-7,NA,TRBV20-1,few,CSARGQSSYEQYF,TGCAGTGCTAGAGGGCAGAGCTCCTACGAGCAGTACTTC
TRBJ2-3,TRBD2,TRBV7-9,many,CASSSWTSGFTDTQYF,TGTGCCAGCAGCTCTTGGACTAGCGGGTTCACAGATACGCAGTATTTT
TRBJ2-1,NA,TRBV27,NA,CASTSLGGGSYNEQFF,TGTGCCAGCACTTCATTGGGGGGAGGTTCCTACAATGAGCAGTTCTTC
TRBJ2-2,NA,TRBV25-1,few,CASSGGVRTGELFF,TGTGCCAGCAGTGGGGGGGTCAGAACCGGGGAGCTGTTTTTT
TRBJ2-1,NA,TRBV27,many,CASSLLESSYNEQFF,TGTGCCAGCAGTTTATTGGAAAGCTCCTACAATGAGCAGTTCTTC
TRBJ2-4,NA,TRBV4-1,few,CASSQGDVLAKNIQYF,TGCGCCAGCAGCCAAGGCGATGTACTAGCCAAAAACATTCAGTACTTC
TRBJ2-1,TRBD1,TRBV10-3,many,CATLSPGQGYNEQFF,TGTGCCACCTTATCCCCGGGACAGGGGTACAATGAGCAGTTCTTC
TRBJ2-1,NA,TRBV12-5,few,CASGLGGLPYNEQFF,TGTGCTAGTGGTTTGGGTGGCTTACCCTACAATGAGCAGTTCTTC
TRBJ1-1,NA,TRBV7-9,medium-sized,CASSPGQTEAFF,TGTGCCAGCAGCCCCGGACAAACTGAAGCTTTCTTT
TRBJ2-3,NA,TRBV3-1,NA,CASSVEVGHTDTQYF,TGTGCCAGCAGCGTTGAGGTTGGTCACACAGATACGCAGTATTTT
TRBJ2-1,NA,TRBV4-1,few,CASSGPQRTGEQFF,TGCGCCAGCAGCGGACCACAAAGGACGGGGGAGCAGTTCTTC
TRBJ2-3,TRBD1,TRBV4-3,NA,CASSQDRTGGEDTQYF,TGCGCCAGCAGCCAAGATCGGACAGGGGGCGAAGATACGCAGTATTTT
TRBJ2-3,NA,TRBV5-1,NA,CASSLAVQGGQDTQYF,TGCGCCAGCAGCTTGGCGGTTCAGGGGGGCCAAGATACGCAGTATTTT
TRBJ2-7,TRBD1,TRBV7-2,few,CASRSTGTDAYEQYF,TGTGCCAGCAGGTCTACCGGGACAGACGCCTACGAGCAGTACTTC
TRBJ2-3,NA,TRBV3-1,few,CASSQEGGTGWADTQYF,TGTGCCAGCAGCCAAGAAGGTGGAACAGGATGGGCAGATACGCAGTATTTT
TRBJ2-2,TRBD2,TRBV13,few,CASSATTSGEVAGELFF,TGTGCCAGCAGCGCGACGACTAGCGGGGAGGTTGCCGGGGAGCTGTTTTTT
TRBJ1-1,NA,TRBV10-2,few,CASSEAQGPATTEAFF,TGCGCCAGCAGTGAGGCGCAGGGACCGGCGACCACTGAAGCTTTCTTT
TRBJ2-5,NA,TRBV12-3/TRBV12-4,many,CASKWDPRGETQYF,TGTGCCAGCAAGTGGGACCCGAGAGGAGAGACCCAGTACTTC